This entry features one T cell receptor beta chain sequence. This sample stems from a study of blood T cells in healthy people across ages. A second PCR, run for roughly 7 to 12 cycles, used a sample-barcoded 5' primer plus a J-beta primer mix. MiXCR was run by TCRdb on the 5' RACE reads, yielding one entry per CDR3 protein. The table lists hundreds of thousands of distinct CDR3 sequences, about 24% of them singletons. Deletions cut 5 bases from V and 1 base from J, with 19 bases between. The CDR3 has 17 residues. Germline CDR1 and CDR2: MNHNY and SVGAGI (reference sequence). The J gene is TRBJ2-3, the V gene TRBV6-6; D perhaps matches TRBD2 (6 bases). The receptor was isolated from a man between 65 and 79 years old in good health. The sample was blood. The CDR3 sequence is CASSPNAGGIGTDTQYF. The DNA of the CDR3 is TGTGCCAGCAGTCCAAACGCAGGAGGGATCGGCACAGATACGCAGTATTTT.